The T cell receptor (beta chain) under discussion was sequenced for a study of blood T cell repertoires in COVID-19 (dated by TCRdb to 2020 to 2022). Background on the whole study: Samples covering the acute and convalescent phases of COVID-19 were provided by collaborators in the United States, Italy and Spain. The material from the prospective study consisted of cDNA or gDNA derived from T cells, B-cell-depleted T cells, or PBMCs. Subjects who had been exposed to COVID-19, were actively infected with it, or had recovered from it provided the deeply sampled blood TCRbeta repertoires that made up the dataset. A freely available public database, intended as a resource for researchers studying the immune response to SARS-CoV-2, is where the repertoires were released. The samples were drawn from the first 160 participants of the ongoing ImmuneRACE study and from 950 to 1,500 subjects provided by 6 global collaborators. Nearly every sample came with metadata listing a de-identified subject ID, COVID-19 status, age in years and sex. Where HLA class I and class II types were available, the types were taken from metadata supplied by the sample provider, not from assay-based typing.

The research as a whole found: Clinical and demographic metadata were provided uncurated, with the amount varying by source and participant.

Details on this clone: There is no known antigen for this receptor. No per-base quality is available; no much larger clone lies one base away.

From its cysteine to its phenylalanine, the CDR3 spans 13 amino acids. The CDR3 DNA has 39 bases and is translated from base 1. Based on the germline V gene (reference sequence), the CDR1 and CDR2 sequences are LNHNV and YYDKDF. Cut back by 0 bases and 8 bases, the V and J ends lie 8 bases apart. The immunoSEQ Assay, a bias-controlled multiplex PCR, was used to amplify TCRbeta CDR3 regions from genomic DNA. The study's own analysis went as follows. Nucleated cell counts per sample were estimated from amplification of reference gene primers within the assay. To quantify the absolute abundance of each unique TCRbeta CDR3 rearrangement, sequence reads were collapsed and filtered. For each sample, productive Simpson clonality was calculated as the square root of Simpson's diversity index over productive rearrangements. TCRdb carries this immuneACCESS record with in-frame sequences only. Its versions omit some clonotypes, under half of them owing to an unresolved V gene in the studies checked, with the rest unexplained. V, J and clone size were drawn from that table, and D and trimming were deduced from the DNA. Counted in this sample were approximately 150,000 clones; over 75% of them appeared once. The ten largest make up over 10% of the sample.

At one collaborating source in Seattle, patients were enrolled during active infection and were followed longitudinally through the course of disease. Collaborating institutions collected whole blood in K2EDTA tubes following their own protocols. For TCRbeta analysis, collaborators shipped samples in one of three forms: frozen whole blood, isolated PBMCs, or DNA extracted from either of those sample types. The V and J segments used are TRBV15 and TRBJ1-3, with the identity of the D gene unclear. The clonotype was recovered from a man aged 18 to 35 with COVID-19, enrolled during active disease. Sequenced: peripheral blood. In nucleotides, the sequence is TGTGCCACCAGCAGAGAAAGGGAGTACACCATATATTTT. Its translation is CATSREREYTIYF.